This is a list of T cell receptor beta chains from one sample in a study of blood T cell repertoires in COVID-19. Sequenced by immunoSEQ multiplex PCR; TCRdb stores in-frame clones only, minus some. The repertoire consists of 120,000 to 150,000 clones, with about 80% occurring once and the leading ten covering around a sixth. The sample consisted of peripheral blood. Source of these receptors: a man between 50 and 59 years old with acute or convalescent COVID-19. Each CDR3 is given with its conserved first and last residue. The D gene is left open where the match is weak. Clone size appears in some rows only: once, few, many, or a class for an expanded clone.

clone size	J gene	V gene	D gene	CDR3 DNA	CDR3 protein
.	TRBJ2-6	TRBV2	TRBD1	TGTGCCAGCAGTGATAGGGACAGGAGCTTCTCTGGGGCCAACGTCCTGACTTTC	CASSDRDRSFSGANVLTF
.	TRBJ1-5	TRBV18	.	TGTGCCAGCTCGGGGGGGGGCAATCAGCCCCAGCATTTT	CASSGGGNQPQHF
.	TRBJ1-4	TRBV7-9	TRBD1	TGTGCCAGCAGCCCGCGGGACAGGGGAAAAGGGGGTGAAAAACTGTTTTTT	CASSPRDRGKGGEKLFF
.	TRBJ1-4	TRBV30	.	TGTGCCTGGAAACTCCCTTCTGCAACTAATGAAAAACTGTTTTTT	CAWKLPSATNEKLFF
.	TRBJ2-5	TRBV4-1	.	TGCGCCAGCAGCCAAGATCGTCAGGGACTGGGCGAGACCCAGTACTTC	CASSQDRQGLGETQYF
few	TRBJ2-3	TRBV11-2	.	TGTGCCAGCAGCTTAGATCAGGGCAGCACAGATACGCAGTATTTT	CASSLDQGSTDTQYF
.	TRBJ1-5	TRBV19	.	TGTGCCAGTAGTATGTACAGAGATAGCAATCAGCCCCAGCATTTT	CASSMYRDSNQPQHF
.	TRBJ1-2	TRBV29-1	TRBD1	TGCAGCGTTCCGACAGGGTTCGATGATGGCTACACCTTC	CSVPTGFDDGYTF
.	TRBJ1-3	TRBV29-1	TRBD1	TGCAGCGTTGAAGAAGACAGGGGGCCTGGAAACACCATATATTTT	CSVEEDRGPGNTIYF
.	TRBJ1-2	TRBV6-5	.	TGTGCCAGCAGTTACGGGGGCTACTATGGCTACACCTTC	CASSYGGYYGYTF
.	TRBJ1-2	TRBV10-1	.	TGCGCCAGCATAGGTCAGGTAGGATCTTATGGCTACACCTTC	CASIGQVGSYGYTF
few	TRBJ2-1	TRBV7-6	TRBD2	TGTGCCAGCAGCCCACTATTGACTAGCGGGGATGGTGAGCAGTTCTTC	CASSPLLTSGDGEQFF
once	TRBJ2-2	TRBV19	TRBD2	TGTGCCAGTAGCGCTCTCCCAGCGGGGGTCACCGGGGAGCTGTTTTTT	CASSALPAGVTGELFF
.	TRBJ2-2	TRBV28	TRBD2	TGTGCCAGCAGTCCCGGACTAGCGGGTTACACCGGGGAGCTGTTTTTT	CASSPGLAGYTGELFF
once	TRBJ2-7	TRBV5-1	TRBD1	TGCGCCAGCAGCACCGGGACAGGATCTTACGAGCAGTACTTC	CASSTGTGSYEQYF
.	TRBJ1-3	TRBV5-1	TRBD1	TGCGCCAGCAGCTTGGGGCCAGGGGGCGCGGGTGGAAACACCATATATTTT	CASSLGPGGAGGNTIYF
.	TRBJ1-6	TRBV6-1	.	TGTGCCAGCAGTGAAATGAGTGTTAATAATTCACCCCTCCACTTT	CASSEMSVNNSPLHF
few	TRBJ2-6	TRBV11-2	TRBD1	TGTGCCAGCAGCTTAGGGACAGGGCTTATCAGCTCTGGGGCCAACGTCCTGACTTTC	CASSLGTGLISSGANVLTF
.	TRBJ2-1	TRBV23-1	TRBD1	TGCGCCAGCAGTCTTCCGGGACAGGGTTACAACAATGAGCAGTTCTTC	CASSLPGQGYNNEQFF
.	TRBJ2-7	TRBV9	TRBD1	TGTGCCAGCAGCGTAGGGACAGGATTTTACGGGCAGTACTTC	CASSVGTGFYGQYF
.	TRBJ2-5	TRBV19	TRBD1	TGTGCCAGTAGGGATGGACAGGACGTGGAGACCCAGTACTTC	CASRDGQDVETQYF
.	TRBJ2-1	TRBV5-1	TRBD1	TGCGCCAGCAGCTCAGGGGGATCAGGTGAGCAGTTCTTC	CASSSGGSGEQFF
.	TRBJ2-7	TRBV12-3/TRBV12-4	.	TGTGCCAGCAGTTTACCTGGGGGGTACGAGCAGTACTTC	CASSLPGGYEQYF
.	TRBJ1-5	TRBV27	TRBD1	TGTGCCAGCAGTCCCGGACAGGACAATCAGCCCCAGCATTTT	CASSPGQDNQPQHF
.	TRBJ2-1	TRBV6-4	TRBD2	TGTGCCAGCAGTGACTTTAGCGGGGGCCTCCAGTTCTTC	CASSDFSGGLQFF
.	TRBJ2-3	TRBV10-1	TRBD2	TGCGCCAGCAGCAAAGCGGGGGCACGCACAGATACGCAGTATTTT	CASSKAGARTDTQYF
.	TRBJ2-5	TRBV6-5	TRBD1	TGTGCCAGCAGTTTCGGGACAGGGGGCCAAGAGACCCAGTACTTC	CASSFGTGGQETQYF
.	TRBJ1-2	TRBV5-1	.	TGCGCCAGCAGCTTACGCCAAGACAGACCTACCTACACCTTC	CASSLRQDRPTYTF
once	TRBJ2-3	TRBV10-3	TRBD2	TGTGCCATCATAGGGACTAGCGCCACAGATACGCAGTATTTT	CAIIGTSATDTQYF
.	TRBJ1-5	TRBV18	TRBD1	TGTGCCAGCTCACCGACAGGGCCCCTGAGCAATCAGCCCCAGCATTTT	CASSPTGPLSNQPQHF
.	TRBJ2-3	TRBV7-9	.	TGTGCCAGCAGCGGCCCTAGCACAGATACGCAGTATTTT	CASSGPSTDTQYF
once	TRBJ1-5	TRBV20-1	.	TGCAGTGCTAGTCGTGGGGGCGCGAGCAATCAGCCCCAGCATTTT	CSASRGGASNQPQHF
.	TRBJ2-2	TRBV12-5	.	TGTGCTAGTGGTTCGTCACAGTACGCCGGGGAGCTGTTTTTT	CASGSSQYAGELFF